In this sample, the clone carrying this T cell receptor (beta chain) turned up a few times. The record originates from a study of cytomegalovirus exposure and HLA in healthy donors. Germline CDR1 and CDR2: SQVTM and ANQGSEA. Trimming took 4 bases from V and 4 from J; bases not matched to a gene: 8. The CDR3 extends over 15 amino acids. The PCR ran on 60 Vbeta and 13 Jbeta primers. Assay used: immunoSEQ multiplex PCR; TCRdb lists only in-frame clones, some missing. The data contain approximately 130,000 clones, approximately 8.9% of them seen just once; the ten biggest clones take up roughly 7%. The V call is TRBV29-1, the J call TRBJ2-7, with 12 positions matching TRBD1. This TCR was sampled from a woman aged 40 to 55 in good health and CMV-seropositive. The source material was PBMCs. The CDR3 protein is CSVATGTGGIYEQYF. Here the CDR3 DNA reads TGCAGCGTTGCGACCGGGACAGGGGGCATTTACGAGCAGTACTTC.